The next 3 T cell receptor beta chains were all read from a single sample in a study of CD8 T cells in Susac syndrome. The RNA, about 0.45 to 1 ug, was put through reverse transcription using random hexamers. TCRdb passed the immunoSEQ multiplex PCR reads through MiXCR, listing each CDR3 protein once. The sample holds 80,000 to 90,000 distinct CDR3 sequences; about 93% are singletons and the top ten take roughly 0.32%. The sample consisted of CD8+ T cells from PBMCs. The receptors come from a human donor in good health.

The chain combines TRBV29-1 with TRBJ1-2; D unresolved. CDR3 length: 11 residues. Looked up from germline, CDR1 is SQVTM and CDR2 is ANQGSEA. The ends were cut back, 4 bases at V and 4 bases at J, with 7 bases in the middle. CDR3 sequence reads: CSVGESYGYTF. CDR3 nucleotide sequence: TGCAGCGTTGGGGAATCCTATGGCTACACCTTC.

The chain links TRBV4-1 to TRBJ1-1; no clear D. Between the trimmed V and J ends, which lost 2 bases and 5 bases, there was a span of 9 bases. CDR1 and CDR2 from the germline V gene are MGHRA and YSYEKL. This CDR3 is 13 amino acids long. The CDR3 loop is CASSQSGVTEAFF. DNA of the CDR3: TGCGCCAGCAGCCAATCTGGTGTGACTGAAGCTTTCTTT.

The chain recombines TRBV6-6 with TRBJ2-7, with D possibly matching TRBD1 (7 bases). The CDR3 is 16 amino acids. Per the germline V gene, CDR1 is MNHNY and CDR2 is SVGAGI (reference sequence). V was pared by 4 bases and J by 0 bases, with 16 bases between. The CDR3 nucleotides are TGTGCCAGCAGTTCGGAGGGGGCCTATGTCTCCTACGAGCAGTACTTC. Translation gives CASSSEGAYVSYEQYF.